These 24 T cell receptor beta chains came from one sample sequenced in a study of blood T cell repertoires in COVID-19. Clones were read by immunoSEQ multiplex PCR, and TCRdb kept only the in-frame ones, dropping some. Among some 250,000 clones listed, 85% to 90% were seen once. The sample comprised PBMCs or T cells enriched from blood (not recorded which). The receptors come from a man between 18 and 35 years old who had recovered from COVID-19.

CDR3 sequence (DNA): TGTGCCAGCAGTTTGGGCAGTGCCTACGAGCAGTACTTC. Translating it yields CASSLGSAYEQYF. The V gene is TRBV28, the J gene TRBJ2-7; D ambiguous. Germline V gives CDR1 MDHEN, CDR2 SYDVKM. V dropped 3 bases and J dropped 2 bases, with 8 bases sitting between them. The CDR3 runs to 13 residues.

This chain uses TRBV5-6 with TRBJ1-1, with D uncertain. The length of the CDR3 is 18 residues. Germline-derived CDR1 and CDR2 are SGHDT and YYEEEE. The V gene lost 0 bases and the J gene lost 0 bases, with 18 bases spanning the gap. CDR3 in DNA: TGTGCCAGCAGCTTGGTGCGAGGGCCCTTTATAATGAACACTGAAGCTTTCTTT. Residues: CASSLVRGPFIMNTEAFF.

The rearrangement links TRBV2 to TRBJ2-7, with 11 bases lining up with TRBD2. J gave up 2 bases and V 10 bases, and 16 bases lay outside the gene matches. The CDR3 consists of 17 residues. Germline V lookup: CDR1 SNHLY, CDR2 FYNNEI. This CDR3 is CATAGLAGLTFTYEQYF. The CDR3 DNA sequence: TGTGCCACCGCAGGACTAGCGGGCTTGACTTTTACCTACGAGCAGTACTTC. Full variable domain (missing parts from reference TRBV2 and TRBJ2-7): EPEVTQTPSHQVTQMGQEVILRCVPISNHLYFYWYRQILGQKVEFLVSFYNNEISEKSEIFDDQFSVERPDGSNFTLKIRSTKLEDSAMYFCATAGLAGLTFTYEQYFGPGTRLTVT.

V usage is TRBV30 and J usage is TRBJ2-1; 10 positions match TRBD1. Germline CDR1 GTSNPN, CDR2 SVGIG (reference sequence). V was clipped by 7 bases and J by 12 bases; unmatched bases: 9. The CDR3 is 12 residues long. The CDR3 loop is CAFDRGPRVQFF. DNA for the CDR3: TGTGCCTTTGACAGGGGGCCCAGAGTGCAGTTCTTC.

The chain combines TRBV6-5 with TRBJ1-2, with a possible D match to TRBD1 (5 bases). The germline CDR1 and CDR2 sequences are MNHEY and SVGAGI. V lost 0 bases and J 7 bases, leaving 12 bases between the germline ends. This CDR3 comprises 14 residues. CDR3 nucleotides: TGTGCCAGCAGTTACTCAGGAGGGACCGGTGGCTACACCTTC. Protein: CASSYSGGTGGYTF.

This sequence joins TRBV5-1 and TRBJ1-2; 9 positions match TRBD1. Germline V gene lookup returns CDR1 SGHRS and CDR2 YFSETQ. The CDR3 extends over 15 amino acids. Trimming cost V 4 bases and J 4 bases; bases outside gene matches: 8. The CDR3, as DNA: TGCGCCAGCAGCGACACTAACAGGGGGCGCTATGGCTACACCTTC. Amino acid sequence: CASSDTNRGRYGYTF. Using reference TRBV5-1 and TRBJ1-2 for the parts outside the CDR3, the full variable domain is KAGVTQTPRYLIKTRGQQVTLSCSPISGHRSVSWYQQTPGQGLQFLFEYFSETQRNKGNFPGRFSGRQFSNSRSEMNVSTLELGDSALYLCASSDTNRGRYGYTFGSGTRLTVV.

This sequence joins TRBV24-1 and TRBJ2-3, with TRBD2 matching over 9 bases. In germline, CDR1 is KGHDR, CDR2 SFDVKD. This CDR3 comprises 16 residues. J was trimmed by 7 bases and V by 5 bases; bases with no gene match: 12. CDR3 residues: CATSGEPGLASYTQYF. The CDR3 DNA reads as TGTGCCACCAGTGGAGAGCCGGGACTAGCTTCTTATACGCAGTATTTT.

V usage is TRBV28 and J usage is TRBJ1-1; 10 bases map to TRBD1. The CDR3 consists of 15 residues. Germline lookup yields CDR1 MDHEN and CDR2 SYDVKM. Trimming removed 7 bases from V and 4 bases from J; junction bases left unmatched: 9. The CDR3 region has the DNA TGTGCCAGCACCATAAAGGACAGGGGGATCACTGAAGCTTTCTTT. Translating gives CASTIKDRGITEAFF.

This chain uses TRBV5-1 with TRBJ1-2; 7 bases fit TRBD1. V shed 2 bases and J 1 base; nucleotides not matched to a gene: 5. In germline, CDR1 is SGHRS, CDR2 YFSETQ. CDR3 length equals 15 residues. CDR3 DNA sequence: TGCGCCAGCAGCTTAGACAGGGAATTTAACTATGGCTACACCTTC. It encodes CASSLDREFNYGYTF.

The J gene is TRBJ1-5, the V gene TRBV20-1, with 8 bases lining up with TRBD1. Germline CDR1 reads DFQATT; CDR2 reads SNEGSKA (reference sequence). The length of the CDR3 is 16 residues. With V trimmed by 3 bases and J by 3 bases, 10 bases remained unmatched. DNA for the CDR3: TGCAGTGCTAGTAATTCAGGGGGCCCTACCAATCAGCCCCAGCATTTT. Its protein product is CSASNSGGPTNQPQHF.

This clone was seen a single time. The chain employs TRBV5-4 and TRBJ1-4, with no clear D. With 0 bases removed from V and 3 bases from J, the gap between germline ends came to 6 bases. The CDR3 contains 14 residues. CDR1 is SGHNT and CDR2 is YYREEE in the germline V gene (reference sequence). The CDR3 protein is CASSLAGSNEKLFF. CDR3 nucleotides: TGTGCCAGCAGCTTGGCAGGTTCTAATGAAAAACTGTTTTTT.

J is TRBJ1-4 and V is TRBV6-5; D might be TRBD1 (6 bases). The CDR3 is 15 amino acids. Germline CDR1 is MNHEY and CDR2 is SVGAGI. Deletions cut 6 bases from V and 2 bases from J, with 13 bases between. CDR3 coding DNA: TGTGCCAGCAGGGCCAAAAGGGGGACTAATGAAAAACTGTTTTTT. Translating it yields CASRAKRGTNEKLFF.

V is TRBV18 and J is TRBJ2-2; D possibly corresponds to TRBD1 (6 bases). The V end lost 2 bases, the J end lost 1 base, and 14 bases lay between the germline ends. Germline loops: CDR1 KGHSH, CDR2 LQKENI. The CDR3 extends over 17 amino acids. In DNA, the CDR3 is TGTGCCAGCTCACCAAGTTTGTCCAGGGGGAACACCGGGGAGCTGTTTTTT. This codes for CASSPSLSRGNTGELFF.

This chain uses TRBV5-1 with TRBJ2-5, with D unresolved. CDR1 is SGHRS, CDR2 YFSETQ, per germline. The CDR3 spans 13 residues. V was pared by 5 bases and J by 4 bases, with 12 bases between. Here the CDR3 reads CASSWAARETQYF. The DNA for the CDR3 is TGCGCCAGCAGTTGGGCAGCCCGAGAGACCCAGTACTTC.

The V call is TRBV5-1, the J call TRBJ2-2; D is undetermined. The CDR3 covers 14 residues. V lost 4 bases to trimming and J lost 0 bases, with 7 bases between them. Germline V gene lookup returns CDR1 SGHRS and CDR2 YFSETQ. CDR3 DNA: TGCGCCAGCAGCCTAAGAGCGAACACCGGGGAGCTGTTTTTT. This codes for CASSLRANTGELFF.

The chain has TRBV13 and TRBJ2-7; TRBD2 agrees at 9 bases. V lost 4 bases to trimming and J lost 4 bases; unmatched junction nucleotides: 8. This CDR3 contains 15 residues. The V gene's germline CDR1 is PRHDT and CDR2 FYEKMQ (reference sequence). Here the CDR3 DNA reads TGTGCCAGCAGCTCGACGCTAGCGGGGCGTTACGAGCAGTACTTC. This encodes CASSSTLAGRYEQYF.

The table lists this clone with a count of one. The chain recombines TRBV6-5 with TRBJ2-5; 11 nucleotides agree with TRBD1. In germline, CDR1 is MNHEY, CDR2 SVGAGI. The junction had 2 bases not matched to a gene; V was cut back by 4 bases and J by 7 bases. This CDR3 contains 13 residues. CDR3 protein: CASSSGQGGTQYF. In DNA form, the CDR3 reads TGTGCCAGCAGTTCGGGACAGGGGGGGACCCAGTACTTC.

The chain joins TRBV2 to TRBJ2-1; TRBD2 agrees at 13 bases. V lost 4 bases to trimming and J lost 9 bases; unmatched junction nucleotides: 6. This CDR3 comprises 15 residues. The germline CDR1 and CDR2 sequences are SNHLY and FYNNEI. Here the CDR3 DNA reads TGTGCCAGCAGTGGCACTAGCGGGAGGGCCGGTGAGCAGTTCTTC. Translated: CASSGTSGRAGEQFF.

This clone occurred a few times. This sequence joins TRBV9 and TRBJ2-1; TRBD2 matches 8 bases. The CDR3 has 15 amino acids. Germline-derived CDR1 and CDR2 are SGDLS and YYNGEE. V dropped 2 bases and J dropped 7; count of bases not matched to a gene: 8. The DNA for the CDR3 is TGTGCCAGCAGCGTCACGGGAGGGCCGAGAAATGAGCAGTTCTTC. Translation gives CASSVTGGPRNEQFF.

With regard to this clone: The same CDR3 also results from other DNA sequences found in this sample. V gene TRBV27 combines with J gene TRBJ2-2; D not certain. The CDR3 consists of 16 residues. The V and J ends lost 5 bases and 3 bases respectively, with 16 bases between them. Germline V gene sequence: CDR1 MNHEY, CDR2 SMNVEV (reference sequence). CDR3 loop: CASSDDIGLHTGELFF. The CDR3 DNA is TGTGCCAGCAGTGATGACATAGGATTACACACCGGGGAGCTGTTTTTT.

The genes are TRBV3-1 (or the pseudogene TRBV3-2) and TRBJ1-1; D remains unclear. This CDR3 spans 13 amino acids. Germline V lookup: CDR1 LGHDT, CDR2 YNNKEL (reference sequence). The V end was cut by 3 bases, the J end by 4 bases, with 9 bases between. The CDR3 coding sequence is TGTGCCAGCAGCCAGACCGAGGGCACTGAAGCTTTCTTT. This codes for CASSQTEGTEAFF.

This clone has a single count. This chain uses TRBV19 with TRBJ1-2; D gene unclear. This CDR3 has 12 amino acids. Germline assignment: CDR1 LNHDA and CDR2 SQIVND (reference sequence). Trimming left V 1 base short and J 8 bases short, with 8 bases between. CDR3 sequence (DNA): TGTGCCAGTAGTATAGGAGCCCTGGGCTACACCTTC. Amino acids: CASSIGALGYTF.

Regarding this clone: This clone may be a read error of a much larger clone one base away. This sequence joins TRBV11-3 and TRBJ1-1, with D unclear. The germline CDR1 and CDR2 sequences are SGHNT and YENEEA. Between the trimmed V and J ends, which lost 0 bases and 1 base, there was a span of 3 bases. The CDR3 is 13 residues long. The CDR3 DNA follows: TGTGCCAGCAGCTTAGACGGGAACACTGAAGCTTTCTTT. Amino acids: CASSLDGNTEAFF.

This clone occurred a few times. The chain combines TRBV7-9 with TRBJ1-1; tentative D call: TRBD1 (5 bases). Per germline, CDR1 SEHNR and CDR2 FQNEAQ (reference sequence). V was clipped by 2 bases and J by 3 bases, with 10 bases between them. The CDR3 sequence is 14 residues long. This CDR3 is CASSLLAGDTEAFF. DNA for the CDR3: TGTGCCAGCAGCTTACTGGCGGGGGACACTGAAGCTTTCTTT.